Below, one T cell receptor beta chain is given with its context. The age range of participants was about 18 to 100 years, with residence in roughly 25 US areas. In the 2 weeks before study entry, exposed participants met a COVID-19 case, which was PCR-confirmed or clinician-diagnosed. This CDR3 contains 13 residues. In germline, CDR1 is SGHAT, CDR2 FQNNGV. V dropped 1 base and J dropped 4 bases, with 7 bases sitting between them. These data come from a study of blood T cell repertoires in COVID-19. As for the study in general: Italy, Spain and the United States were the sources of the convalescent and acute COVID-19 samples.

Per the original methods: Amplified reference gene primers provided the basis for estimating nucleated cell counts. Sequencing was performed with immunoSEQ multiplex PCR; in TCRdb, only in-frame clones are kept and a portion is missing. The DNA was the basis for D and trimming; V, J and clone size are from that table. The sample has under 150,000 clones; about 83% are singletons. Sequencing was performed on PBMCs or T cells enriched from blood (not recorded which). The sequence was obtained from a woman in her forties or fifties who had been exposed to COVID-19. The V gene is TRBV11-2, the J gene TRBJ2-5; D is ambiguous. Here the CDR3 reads CASSLVYGETQYF. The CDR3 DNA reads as TGTGCCAGCAGCTTAGTATACGGAGAGACCCAGTACTTC.